This T cell receptor (beta chain) was captured by sequencing in a study of radiation and T cells in renal cell carcinoma. Overall study results and limits: Top tumor clonotypes rose in blood 2 weeks post-radiation, then contracted.

TCRdb's copy holds only in-frame clones and misses some; the assay was immunoSEQ multiplex PCR. This table has about 130,000 clones, 88% appearing once. Time point defined: blood 2 weeks post-SBRT. Treatment indicated: 15 Gy SBRT to primary tumor, nephrectomy 4 weeks later. Radiation-treated patients gave blood at baseline, week 2 and week 4. This renal cell carcinoma was of the clear cell type. For this clone: Its antigen is not known.

CDR3 length: 15 residues. CDR1 SGHDT and CDR2 YYEEEE come from the germline V gene. Trimming took 4 bases from V and 0 from J; bases not matched to a gene: 6. This sequence was found in a woman in her 70s with renal cell carcinoma. The starting material was blood, obtained from a patient whose treatment included radiotherapy and nephrectomy. This sequence joins TRBV5-6 and TRBJ2-7; 8 bases fit TRBD2. CDR3 region: CASSTLAGSSYEQYF. CDR3 bases: TGTGCCAGCAGCACCTTAGCGGGGAGCTCCTACGAGCAGTACTTC.